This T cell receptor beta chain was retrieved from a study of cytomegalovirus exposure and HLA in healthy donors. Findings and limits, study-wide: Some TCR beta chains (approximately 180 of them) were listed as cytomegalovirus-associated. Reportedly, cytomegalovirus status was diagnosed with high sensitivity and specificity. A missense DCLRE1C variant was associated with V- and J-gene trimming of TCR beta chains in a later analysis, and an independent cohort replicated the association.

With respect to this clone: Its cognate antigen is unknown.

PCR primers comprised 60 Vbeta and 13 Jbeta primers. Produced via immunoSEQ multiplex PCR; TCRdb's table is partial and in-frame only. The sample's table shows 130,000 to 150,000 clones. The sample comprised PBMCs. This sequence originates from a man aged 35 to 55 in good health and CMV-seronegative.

The CDR3 bases are TGTGCCAGCAGCTTAAGAGGCGCAGGGAATCCCGAAGAACTGTTTTTT. Residues: CASSLRGAGNPEELFF. V is TRBV7-9 and J is TRBJ1-4; D is perhaps TRBD1 (5 bases). Germline CDR1 reads SEHNR; CDR2 reads FQNEAQ (reference sequence). The V end was cut by 2 bases, the J end by 12 bases, with 22 bases between. The length of the CDR3 is 16 residues.